Listed here are 26 T cell receptor beta chains from one sample, sequenced in a study of ipilimumab plus nivolumab after autologous stem cell transplantation. Sequenced by immunoSEQ multiplex PCR; TCRdb stores in-frame clones only, minus some. The table includes 15,000 to 20,000 clones, roughly 70% detected once. Sample: PBMCs, taken in a trial of ipilimumab plus nivolumab as post-transplant consolidation. These receptors all stem from a male donor with diffuse large B-cell lymphoma.

The rearrangement uses TRBV19 and TRBJ2-2; 8 bases are a match to TRBD2. This CDR3 comprises 15 residues. Trimming at V came to 8 bases and at J to 4 bases, leaving 9 bases not matched to a gene. Germline V CDR1 and CDR2: LNHDA, SQIVND (reference sequence). The CDR3 DNA is TGTGCCAGTCGCTTCAGCGGGAGCGGCACCGGGGAGCTGTTTTTT. As protein: CASRFSGSGTGELFF.

The rearrangement joins TRBV9 to TRBJ2-5, with D tentatively TRBD1 or TRBD2 (5 bases each). CDR3 length equals 14 residues. The V end was cut by 0 bases, the J end by 5 bases, with 11 bases between. Germline CDR1 reads SGDLS; CDR2 reads YYNGEE. The CDR3 region has the DNA TGTGCCAGCAGCGTAGTTGGGGGATTCGAGACCCAGTACTTC. The encoded protein is CASSVVGGFETQYF. Together with reference TRBV9 and TRBJ2-5, the CDR3 gives the full variable domain: DSGVTQTPKHLITATGQRVTLRCSPRSGDLSVYWYQQSLDQGLQFLIQYYNGEERAKGNILERFSAQQFPDLHSELNLSSLELGDSALYFCASSVVGGFETQYFGPGTRLLVL.

The chain is built from TRBV29-1 and TRBJ1-2, with 10 bases fitting TRBD1. The CDR3 loop spans 13 amino acids. The V gene's germline CDR1 is SQVTM and CDR2 ANQGSEA. V lost 4 bases to trimming and J lost 2 bases; unmatched junction nucleotides: 1. The CDR3, as DNA: TGCAGCGTTGGGGACAGGGGAAACTATGGCTACACCTTC. Its translation: CSVGDRGNYGYTF.

This clone was seen more than once but under ten times. The chain carries TRBV2 and TRBJ1-2; perhaps TRBD1 as D (6 bases). V was shortened by 4 bases and J by 6 bases, with 12 bases between the two germline ends. The CDR3 spans 13 residues. The germline CDR1 and CDR2 sequences are SNHLY and FYNNEI. The CDR3 here is CASSGAGVHGYTF. The CDR3 bases are TGTGCCAGCAGTGGAGCAGGGGTTCATGGCTACACCTTC.

The chain combines TRBV30 with TRBJ2-4; D tentatively reads TRBD1 or TRBD2 (5 bases each). The CDR3 sequence is 15 residues long. Germline V gene data show CDR1 as GTSNPN and CDR2 as SVGIG (reference sequence). The V and J ends lost 3 bases and 0 bases respectively, with 12 bases between them. The CDR3, as DNA: TGTGCCTGGAGCCCCTCGGGACGAGCCAAAAACATTCAGTACTTC. Translating it yields CAWSPSGRAKNIQYF.

This clone was picked up a small number of times. The chain employs TRBV2 and TRBJ1-1; 7 nucleotides align to TRBD1. V trimming: 6 bases; J trimming: 4 bases; junction bases outside the gene matches: 11. The germline V gene encodes CDR1 SNHLY and CDR2 FYNNEI. The CDR3 is 15 residues long. CDR3 amino acids: CASSEQGISSTEAFF. The CDR3, as DNA: TGTGCCAGCAGCGAACAGGGGATCTCGAGCACTGAAGCTTTCTTT.

The J gene is TRBJ2-3, the V gene TRBV6-6, with D maybe TRBD1 (6 bases). The germline CDR1 and CDR2 sequences are MNHNY and SVGAGI (reference sequence). The V end lost 5 bases, the J end lost 3 bases, and 12 bases lay between the germline ends. The length of the CDR3 is 14 residues. CDR3 amino acids: CASSPSDRTDTQYF. CDR3 nucleotide sequence: TGTGCCAGCAGTCCATCGGACAGAACAGATACGCAGTATTTT.

The rearrangement links TRBV5-4 to TRBJ2-5; D gene ambiguous. CDR3 length equals 13 residues. Trimming stripped 3 bases from V and 5 bases from J, with 11 bases between. Germline assignment: CDR1 SGHNT and CDR2 YYREEE (reference sequence). This chain's CDR3 is CASSSDRRETQYF. The CDR3 region has the DNA TGTGCCAGCAGCTCGGACCGGCGGGAGACCCAGTACTTC.

This chain links TRBV5-6 with TRBJ2-1; 10 bases agree with TRBD2. Per the germline V gene, CDR1 is SGHDT and CDR2 is YYEEEE. The CDR3 runs 14 residues. The V segment lost 3 bases and the J segment 6 bases; nucleotides outside the gene matches: 3. CDR3 sequence (DNA): TGTGCCAGCAGCTATAGCGGGGGGTCCAATGAGCAGTTCTTC. This translates into CASSYSGGSNEQFF.

This chain links TRBV5-1 with TRBJ2-3, with 10 bases aligning to TRBD2. This CDR3 is 15 amino acids long. Trimming took 1 base from V and 3 from J; bases not matched to a gene: 2. Germline V gene lookup returns CDR1 SGHRS and CDR2 YFSETQ. For the CDR3, the DNA is TGCGCCAGCAGCTTGACTAGCGGGACGACAGATACGCAGTATTTT. Protein sequence: CASSLTSGTTDTQYF. Based on the CDR3 plus reference TRBV5-1 and TRBJ2-3, the full variable domain is KAGVTQTPRYLIKTRGQQVTLSCSPISGHRSVSWYQQTPGQGLQFLFEYFSETQRNKGNFPGRFSGRQFSNSRSEMNVSTLELGDSALYLCASSLTSGTTDTQYFGPGTRLTVL.

In its sample, this clone was seen a few times. The CDR3 bases are TGTGCCAGCAGGTTGACAGGGGGTTACGAGCAGTACTTC. This gives the protein CASRLTGGYEQYF. The rearrangement uses TRBV11-2 and TRBJ2-7, with 9 bases fitting TRBD1. Germline trimming cut 6 bases from V and 4 bases from J; bases unmatched to any gene: 4. The CDR3 is 13 amino acids. Germline V gene data show CDR1 as SGHAT and CDR2 as FQNNGV.

The J gene is TRBJ1-3, the V gene TRBV6-1; D not resolved. The germline gives CDR1 MNHNS, CDR2 SASEGT. The length of the CDR3 is 16 residues. Trimming took 2 bases from V and 1 from J, leaving 12 bases between them. CDR3 DNA: TGTGCCAGCAGTGAATTCCCGGGGAGGTCTGGAAACACCATATATTTT. Translating gives CASSEFPGRSGNTIYF.

The rearrangement uses TRBV19 and TRBJ1-5; D unresolved. Germline V gene data show CDR1 as LNHDA and CDR2 as SQIVND (reference sequence). Trimming took off 7 bases at V and 0 bases at J, with 13 bases between the two ends. The CDR3 contains 15 residues. For the CDR3, the DNA is TGTGCCAGTACCCTCAACGGTTATAGCAATCAGCCCCAGCATTTT. It translates to CASTLNGYSNQPQHF.

The chain is built from TRBV5-1 and TRBJ1-1, with D hard to call. V was trimmed by 4 bases and J by 5 bases, leaving 18 bases between them. This CDR3 has 15 residues. From germline, CDR1 is SGHRS and CDR2 YFSETQ. DNA for the CDR3: TGCGCCAGCAGCGTGGTAGGTGGGCAGTCGACTGAAGCTTTCTTT. This translates into CASSVVGGQSTEAFF.

This clone was counted between two and nine times. This rearrangement joins TRBV7-9 to TRBJ2-1; D is ambiguous. From germline, CDR1 is SEHNR and CDR2 FQNEAQ (reference sequence). Trimming removed 3 bases at V and 6 bases at J, with 6 bases between. This CDR3 spans 12 amino acids. CDR3 coding DNA: TGTGCCAGCAGCTTCGACCCCAATGAGCAGTTCTTC. It codes for CASSFDPNEQFF.

The chain joins TRBV7-9 to TRBJ1-2, with a tentative D call TRBD1 (6 bases). The length of the CDR3 is 14 residues. CDR1 is SEHNR and CDR2 is FQNEAQ in the germline V gene (reference sequence). V shed 5 bases and J shed 1 base, with 11 bases lying between them. In DNA form, the CDR3 reads TGTGCCAGCAGCAGCGGGGGCCTTAACTATGGCTACACCTTC. Translation gives CASSSGGLNYGYTF.

This chain connects TRBV9 to TRBJ2-5; 7 bases match TRBD2. Per germline, CDR1 SGDLS and CDR2 YYNGEE. V lost 1 base and J lost 5; bases outside the gene matches: 5. This CDR3 has 14 amino acids. The CDR3 loop is CASSVLWRGETQYF. CDR3 coding DNA: TGTGCCAGCAGCGTACTTTGGCGGGGGGAGACCCAGTACTTC.

As to this clone: The junction departs from germline at one end; a sequencing error may be responsible. CDR3 loop: CASSLGVPGDQPQHF. CDR3 DNA: TGTGCCAGCAGTTTGGGGGTGCCAGGGGATCAGCCCCAGCATTTT. The rearrangement joins TRBV5-5 to TRBJ1-5; D is perhaps TRBD1 (6 bases). There are 15 residues in the CDR3. CDR1 and CDR2 (germline): SGHKS, YYEKEE (reference sequence).

The V gene is TRBV19, the J gene TRBJ2-5, with 8 bases lining up with TRBD2. CDR1 and CDR2 from the germline V gene are LNHDA and SQIVND (reference sequence). V lost 6 bases and J lost 3; bases outside the gene matches: 3. The CDR3 is 13 amino acids. Here the CDR3 DNA reads TGTGCCAGTAGACAAGCGGGGGAAGAGACCCAGTACTTC. Its translation is CASRQAGEETQYF.

This clone was found a few times. This chain links TRBV2 with TRBJ1-2; the D is unclear. The V and J ends lost 9 bases and 7 bases respectively, with 15 bases between them. CDR1 is SNHLY, CDR2 FYNNEI, per germline. The CDR3 has 12 residues. CDR3 sequence (DNA): TGTGCCAGGACGGAGTCCCCAGGTGGCTACACCTTC. This sequence encodes CARTESPGGYTF. Filled out from reference TRBV2 and TRBJ1-2, the complete variable domain reads EPEVTQTPSHQVTQMGQEVILRCVPISNHLYFYWYRQILGQKVEFLVSFYNNEISEKSEIFDDQFSVERPDGSNFTLKIRSTKLEDSAMYFCARTESPGGYTFGSGTRLTVV.

The J gene is TRBJ2-1, the V gene TRBV11-3; D uncertain. The CDR3 is 14 amino acids. The germline gives CDR1 SGHNT, CDR2 YENEEA. V gave up 8 bases and J gave up 7 bases, with 18 bases separating them. The CDR3, as DNA: TGTGCCAGCGCTATCGATGTAGGATGGAATGAGCAGTTCTTC. Translating gives CASAIDVGWNEQFF.

This clone was counted only a few times. The rearrangement links TRBV4-2 to TRBJ2-1, with D unresolved. V was cut by 4 bases and J by 0 bases, with 10 bases left in between. This CDR3 contains 15 residues. Germline values: CDR1 LGHNA, CDR2 YNFKEQ. Here the CDR3 reads CASSLGEGSYNEQFF. The CDR3 DNA reads TGTGCCAGCAGCCTCGGAGAAGGCTCCTACAATGAGCAGTTCTTC.

The genes are TRBV6-1 and TRBJ2-6; 7 bases align to TRBD1. The germline gives CDR1 MNHNS, CDR2 SASEGT. V shed 4 bases and J 0 bases; nucleotides not matched to a gene: 0. CDR3 size: 15 residues. As DNA, the CDR3 is TGTGCCAGCAGTGGACAGGGCTCTGGGGCCAACGTCCTGACTTTC. The encoded protein is CASSGQGSGANVLTF.

The chain links TRBV11-3 to TRBJ1-6; D perhaps matches TRBD1 (6 bases). Germline CDR1 reads SGHNT; CDR2 reads YENEEA. The V end lost 5 bases, the J end lost 5 bases, and 13 bases lay between the germline ends. The CDR3 is 15 residues long. The CDR3 DNA reads TGTGCCAGCAGCCCAAGGACAGCTAATAATTCACCCCTCCACTTT. This gives the protein CASSPRTANNSPLHF.

The rearrangement joins TRBV14 to TRBJ2-2; D remains ambiguous. The ends were cut back, 8 bases at V and 0 bases at J, with 4 bases in the middle. The CDR3 runs to 12 residues. Germline CDR1 and CDR2: SGHDN and FVKESK. For the CDR3, the DNA is TGTGCCAGCCGGCCGAACACCGGGGAGCTGTTTTTT. As protein: CASRPNTGELFF.

The J gene is TRBJ1-1, the V gene TRBV5-1, with D possibly matching TRBD1 (5 bases). Between the trimmed V and J ends, which lost 4 bases and 6 bases, there was a span of 10 bases. This CDR3 has 12 residues. The germline V gene encodes CDR1 SGHRS and CDR2 YFSETQ. For the CDR3, the DNA is TGCGCCAGCAGCCCGGGGGGGGCTGAAGCTTTCTTT. Translated, it gives CASSPGGAEAFF.